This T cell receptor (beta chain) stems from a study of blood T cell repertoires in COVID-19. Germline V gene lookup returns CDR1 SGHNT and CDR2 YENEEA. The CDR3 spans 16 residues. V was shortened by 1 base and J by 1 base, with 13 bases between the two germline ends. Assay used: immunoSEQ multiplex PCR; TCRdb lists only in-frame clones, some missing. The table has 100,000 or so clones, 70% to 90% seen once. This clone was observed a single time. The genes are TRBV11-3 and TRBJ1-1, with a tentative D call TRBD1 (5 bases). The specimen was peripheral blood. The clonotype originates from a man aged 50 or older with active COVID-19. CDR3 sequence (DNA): TGTGCCAGCAGCTTAGGGGGCGGACGGCAGAACACTGAAGCTTTCTTT. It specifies CASSLGGGRQNTEAFF. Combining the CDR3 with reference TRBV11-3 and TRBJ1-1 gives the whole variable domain EAGVVQSPRYKIIEKKQPVAFWCNPISGHNTLYWYLQNLGQGPELLIRYENEEAVDDSQLPKDRFSAERLKGVDSTLKIQPAELGDSAVYLCASSLGGGRQNTEAFFGQGTRLTVV.